This TCR beta chain is from a study of CD8 T cells in Susac syndrome. Blood CD8+ and CD4+ T cells underwent high-throughput TCR beta sequencing. Both CD4+ and CD8+ T cells were negatively isolated, and TEMRA cells underwent FACS enrichment. The CDR3 sequence is 16 residues long. The V segment lost 4 bases and the J segment 0 bases; nucleotides outside the gene matches: 8. The germline CDR1 and CDR2 sequences are SGHRS and YFSETQ. Random hexamers were used to reverse transcribe an amount of roughly 0.5 to 1 ug RNA. Amplification of TCR beta CDR3 was carried out by immunoSEQ multiplex PCR, which covered 54 Vbeta and 13 Jbeta segments. TCRdb re-analysed the immunoSEQ multiplex PCR reads in MiXCR, keeping a single row per CDR3 protein. The data contain approximately 120,000 distinct CDR3 sequences, around 94% of them singletons.

J is TRBJ1-1 and V is TRBV5-1, with TRBD1 matching over 8 bases. Sequencing was carried out using CD4+ T cells from PBMCs. The clonotype was recovered from a human donor in good health. The CDR3 here is CASSPSTGVMNTEAFF. Here the CDR3 DNA reads TGCGCCAGCAGCCCCTCGACAGGGGTTATGAACACTGAAGCTTTCTTT.